The present entry profiles one T cell receptor beta chain with its context. Its target is not known. This CDR3 is also generated by other DNA sequences in the sample. The source of the sample is a study of shared clonotypes between healthy human individuals. The CDR3 spans 11 residues. V was cut by 5 bases and J by 3 bases, with 5 bases left in between. Germline CDR1 and CDR2: SGHTA and FQGNSA. Naive-designated CD8 cells lacked CD45RO, were positively enriched for CCR7, and omitted terminally differentiated effector memory CD45RA+ cells. Sequencing was performed with immunoSEQ multiplex PCR; in TCRdb, only in-frame clones are kept and a portion is missing. The data contain about 700,000 clones, 92% of them singletons. Study-wide points: With few donors, the genetic and exposure-history diversity represented was limited. Some naive CD4 clonotypes, roughly 5%, turned up in common across a few donors.

The chain is built from TRBV7-2 and TRBJ2-7; D remains unclear. This sequence originates from a man aged 25 to 40 in good health. Sequenced: naive CD8+ T cells sorted from blood. The CDR3 here is CASSVNYEQYF. CDR3 sequence (DNA): TGTGCCAGCAGCGTGAACTACGAGCAGTACTTC.